This TCR beta chain was profiled in a study of T cell responses to AZD1222 COVID-19 vaccine. Whole-study findings and limits: Clonal diversity may have been underestimated in mostly white British donors. Elevations in Spike-specific TCR breadth and depth followed administration of two AZD1222 doses. Along spike, vaccine-associated CD4 TCRs were found throughout, with dominance at 160-218 and 743-854.

Pooled samples include second doses given at about 4 or 12 weeks. Germline CDR1 reads MNHEY; CDR2 reads SMNVEV (reference sequence). CDR3 size: 14 residues. V was trimmed by 4 bases and J by 6 bases, leaving 16 bases between them. Here immunoSEQ multiplex PCR was the method, and the copy in TCRdb shows in-frame clones only, minus some. This repertoire shows about 60,000 clones, 70% to 90% found once; its top ten account for about 7%. In regard to this clone: Its antigen is currently unknown.

J is TRBJ2-7 and V is TRBV27; D possibly corresponds to TRBD1 (6 bases). The sample consisted of peripheral blood, taken 28 days after the second AZD1222 dose. The receptor was isolated from an adult who received the AZD1222 COVID-19 vaccine. CDR3 nucleotide sequence: TGTGCCAGCAGTTCACAGGGTTTGGGCTCCGAGCAGTACTTC. It is translated as CASSSQGLGSEQYF.